These 2 T cell receptor beta chains originate from one sample sequenced in a study of post-analysis software for immune sequencing data. The antigens these receptors bind are not known. Prepared TCR beta cDNA libraries contained unique molecular identifiers. Each CDR3 protein gets one entry after TCRdb re-called the PCR reads with MiXCR. The data contain 150,000 to 200,000 distinct CDR3 sequences, approximately 30% of them singletons. Points from the study as a whole: Included in a set of about five TRBV segments more frequent in patients than controls were TRBV5-6, TRBV5-1 and TRBV20-1.

Sequenced material: blood. Source of these receptors: a girl between 5 and 17 years old with multiple sclerosis.

This clonotype was detected only a few times. The chain combines TRBV29-1 with TRBJ1-5, with D hard to call. V dropped 6 bases and J dropped 1 base, with 10 bases sitting between them. The CDR3 covers 13 residues. From germline, CDR1 is SQVTM and CDR2 ANQGSEA. CDR3 loop: CSVRSGSNQPQHF. For the CDR3, the DNA is TGCAGCGTCCGTAGTGGGAGCAATCAGCCCCAGCATTTT.

In regard to this clonotype: A read error may be the cause here, since a much bigger clone is one base away. This chain connects TRBV4-1 to TRBJ2-5; tentative D call: TRBD1 (9 bases). V was shortened by 4 bases and J by 7 bases, with 22 bases between the two germline ends. This CDR3 has 16 residues. Germline-derived CDR1 and CDR2 are MGHRA and YSYEKL. CDR3 residues: CASSRMGQGLGGTQYF. As DNA, the CDR3 is TGCGCCAGCAGCCGTATGGGACAGGGACTAGGAGGGACCCAGTACTTC.